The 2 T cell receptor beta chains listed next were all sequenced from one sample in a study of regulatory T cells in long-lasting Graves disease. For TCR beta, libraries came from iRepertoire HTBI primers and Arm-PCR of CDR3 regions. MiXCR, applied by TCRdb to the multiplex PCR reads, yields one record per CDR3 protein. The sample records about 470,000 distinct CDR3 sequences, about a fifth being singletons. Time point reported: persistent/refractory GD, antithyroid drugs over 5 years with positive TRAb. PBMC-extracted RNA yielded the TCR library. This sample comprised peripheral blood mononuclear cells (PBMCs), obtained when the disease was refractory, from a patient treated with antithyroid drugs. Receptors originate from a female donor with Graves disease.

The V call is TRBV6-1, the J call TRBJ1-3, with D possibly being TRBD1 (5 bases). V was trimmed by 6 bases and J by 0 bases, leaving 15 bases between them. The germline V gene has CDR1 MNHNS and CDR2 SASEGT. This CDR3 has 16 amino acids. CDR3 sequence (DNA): TGTGCCAGCAGCGGGGGAGACTTTCGCTCTGGAAACACCATATATTTT. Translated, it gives CASSGGDFRSGNTIYF.

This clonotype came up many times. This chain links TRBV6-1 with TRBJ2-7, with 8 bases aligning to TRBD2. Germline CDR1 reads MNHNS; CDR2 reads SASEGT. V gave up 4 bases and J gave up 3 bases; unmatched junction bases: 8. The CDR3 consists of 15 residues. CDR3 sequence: CASSAAGAGVYEQYF. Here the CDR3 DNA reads TGTGCCAGCAGTGCAGCGGGAGCGGGAGTCTACGAGCAGTACTTC.